This TCR beta chain comes out of a study of blood T cell repertoires in COVID-19. The assay was immunoSEQ multiplex PCR, and TCRdb's table has in-frame clones only and misses some. The table shows about 59,000 clones, with 91% occurring only once. This CDR3 region has 15 residues. With 8 bases removed from V and 1 base from J, the gap between germline ends came to 16 bases. CDR1 KGHDR and CDR2 SFDVKD come from the germline V gene. The source is a human donor in a cohort sampled during active COVID-19. The sample taken for sequencing was peripheral blood. The chain has TRBV24-1 and TRBJ1-1; perhaps TRBD1 as D (6 bases). For the CDR3, the DNA is TGTGCCACCATCGGGGGGGCGGGGCGGAACACTGAAGCTTTCTTT. As protein: CATIGGAGRNTEAFF.